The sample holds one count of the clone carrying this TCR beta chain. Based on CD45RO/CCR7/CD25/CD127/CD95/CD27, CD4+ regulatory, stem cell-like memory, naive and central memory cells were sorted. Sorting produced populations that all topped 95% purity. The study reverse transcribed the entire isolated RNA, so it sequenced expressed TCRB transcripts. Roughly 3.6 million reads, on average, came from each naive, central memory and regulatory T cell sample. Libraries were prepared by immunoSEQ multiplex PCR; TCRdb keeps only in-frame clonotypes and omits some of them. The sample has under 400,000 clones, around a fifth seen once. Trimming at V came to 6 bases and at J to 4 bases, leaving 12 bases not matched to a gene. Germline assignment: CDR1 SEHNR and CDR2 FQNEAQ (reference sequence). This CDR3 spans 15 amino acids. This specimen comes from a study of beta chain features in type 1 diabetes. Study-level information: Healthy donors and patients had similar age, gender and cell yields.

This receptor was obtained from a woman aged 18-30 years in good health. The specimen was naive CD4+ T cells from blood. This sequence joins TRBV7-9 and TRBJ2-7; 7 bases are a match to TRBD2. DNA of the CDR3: TGTGCCAGCAGTTCTGGCGGGAGTCGAGGATACGAGCAGTACTTC. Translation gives CASSSGGSRGYEQYF. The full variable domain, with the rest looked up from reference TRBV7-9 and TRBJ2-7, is DTGVSQNPRHKITKRGQNVTFRCDPISEHNRLYWYRQTLGQGPEFLTYFQNEAQLEKSRLLSDRFSAERPKGSFSTLEIQRTEQGDSAMYLCASSSGGSRGYEQYFGPGTRLTVT.